A single sample gave rise to the 13 T cell receptor beta chains below, sequenced in a study of tumor-infiltrating lymphocytes in primary liver carcinoma. Starting material for RNA and DNA co-extraction consisted of roughly 17-31 mg of unsorted bulk tissue. TCR beta cDNA was made from roughly 500 ng total RNA with a constant-region primer. Researchers made the TCR beta libraries by running three nested multiplex PCR rounds with slightly modified ARM-PCR. TRBV1-TRBV30 forward primers paired with a C-beta reverse primer were used in the first two PCR rounds, which ran approximately 10 cycles each. One entry per CDR3 protein results from TCRdb running MiXCR on the multiplex PCR reads. The table has 30,000 to 40,000 distinct CDR3 sequences, roughly 80% seen once. Source material: liver tumor tissue from sampling region 4. Subset meaning: tumor region T4, right-lateral pole. All receptors derive from a man between 35 and 55 years old with primary liver carcinoma and hepatitis B virus infection.

V usage is TRBV5-4 and J usage is TRBJ2-3, with unresolved D. The CDR3 loop spans 12 amino acids. V was pared by 3 bases and J by 6 bases, with 8 bases between. CDR1 is SGHNT and CDR2 is YYREEE in the germline V gene (reference sequence). The CDR3 spells CASSWAADTQYF. CDR3 DNA sequence: TGTGCCAGCAGCTGGGCCGCCGATACGCAGTATTTT.

In this sample, this clonotype turned up a few times. The chain recombines TRBV7-2 with TRBJ2-2, with 9 nucleotides matching TRBD1. V lost 5 bases to trimming and J lost 6 bases; unmatched junction nucleotides: 7. Germline CDR1 reads SGHTA; CDR2 reads FQGNSA. The CDR3 extends over 15 amino acids. CDR3 amino acids: CASSPRDRAAGELFF. The CDR3 DNA follows: TGTGCCAGCAGCCCGCGGGACAGGGCGGCCGGGGAGCTGTTTTTT.

Details on this clonotype: At one boundary the junction diverges from the germline segment, which might be a read error. CDR3 nucleotide sequence: TGCAGGGTTGAGCCCGACAGGGGGCGACAAGAGACCCACTACTTC. This gives the protein CRVEPDRGRQETHYF. The rearrangement joins TRBV29-1 to TRBJ2-5; 10 nucleotides agree with TRBD1. Germline lookup yields CDR1 SQVTM and CDR2 ANQGSEA. CDR3 length equals 15 residues.

This clonotype was detected only a few times. One end of the junction fails to match germline, which may point to a read error. V gene TRBV5-6 combines with J gene TRBJ1-4; D remains unclear. Germline CDR1 is SGHDT and CDR2 is YYEEEE. This CDR3 comprises 15 residues. The CDR3 here is CAGSLRRLESEKLFF. The CDR3, as DNA: TGTGCCGGCAGCTTGCGAAGGCTGGAAAGTGAAAAACTGTTTTTC.

This clonotype was detected only once. A much larger clonotype is one base distant, so this may be a read error. The rearrangement links TRBV20-1 to TRBJ2-1; D is unclear. Per germline, CDR1 DFQATT and CDR2 SNEGSKA (reference sequence). The CDR3 consists of 11 residues. This chain's CDR3 is CSVRGGSQQFF. The CDR3 DNA is TGCAGTGTTAGAGGTGGCTCACAGCAGTTCTTC.

Comments on this clonotype: At one of its ends the junction is not consistent with the germline gene, which may arise from a read error. This chain joins TRBV11-2 and TRBJ2-3, with TRBD2 as a possible D gene (5 bases). The V gene's germline CDR1 is SGHAT and CDR2 FQNNGV. The CDR3 is 17 amino acids. CDR3 loop: CTSTIRRLKESTDTQYF. CDR3 DNA: TGTACCAGCACCATCCGGAGGCTAAAGGAGAGCACAGATACGCAGTACTTT.

This clonotype came up a few times. A clone one base away is much larger, so this may be a read error. The chain uses TRBV11-2 and TRBJ1-4; D gene uncertain. CDR1 and CDR2 from the germline V gene are SGHAT and FQNNGV. The CDR3 totals 16 residues. The CDR3 DNA reads as TGTGCCAGCAACTTAGTTCAGATCTCAACTAATGAAAAACTGTTTTTT. Protein sequence: CASNLVQISTNEKLFF.

The rearrangement links TRBV5-1 to TRBJ2-1; 9 bases match TRBD2. Germline values: CDR1 SGHRS, CDR2 YFSETQ. With 1 base clipped from V and 8 bases from J, the junction kept 7 bases outside the gene matches. The CDR3 has 15 amino acids. As DNA, the CDR3 is TGCGCCAGCAGCTTGAGTAGCGGGAGATCCTATGAGCAGTTCTTC. Its protein is CASSLSSGRSYEQFF.

This sequence joins TRBV20-1 and TRBJ2-7, with D perhaps matching TRBD2 (5 bases). In germline, CDR1 is DFQATT, CDR2 SNEGSKA (reference sequence). The CDR3 has 14 residues. V was cut by 0 bases and J by 3 bases, with 12 bases left in between. In DNA, the CDR3 is TGCAGTGCTAGAGAATCCCGGGGAGTCTACGAGCAGTACTTC. Amino acids: CSARESRGVYEQYF.

J is TRBJ1-4 and V is TRBV20-1, with D possibly being TRBD1 (5 bases). V lost 5 bases and J 3 bases, leaving 16 bases between the germline ends. The CDR3 contains 15 residues. Germline V gene lookup returns CDR1 DFQATT and CDR2 SNEGSKA (reference sequence). CDR3 nucleotides: TGCAGTGCTCAGGGTTTTGGTGCAGCTAATGAAAAACTGTTTTTT. Protein sequence: CSAQGFGAANEKLFF.

The sample holds many counts of this clonotype. The gene calls are TRBV11-2 and TRBJ2-5; D unresolved. The CDR3 runs 17 residues. Trimming left V 1 base short and J 1 base short, with 16 bases between. CDR1 is SGHAT and CDR2 is FQNNGV in the germline V gene. The CDR3 DNA is TGTGCCAGCAGCTTAGGGGTCGCTTTCCGACTCCAAGAGACCCAGTACTTC. This gives the protein CASSLGVAFRLQETQYF.

The V gene is TRBV5-1, the J gene TRBJ2-5; 13 bases map to TRBD2. The CDR3 loop spans 16 amino acids. Germline-derived CDR1 and CDR2 are SGHRS and YFSETQ. J was trimmed by 6 bases and V by 3 bases; bases with no gene match: 8. As DNA, the CDR3 is TGCGCCAGCAGCTCCCGACTAGCGGGAGGAATCAAGACCCAGTACTTC. Protein product: CASSSRLAGGIKTQYF.

The CDR3: CASSLGQAGTDTQYF. The CDR3 region has the DNA TGTGCCAGCAGCCTAGGACAAGCGGGAACAGATACGCAGTATTTT. The V and J genes are TRBV6-5 and TRBJ2-3; TRBD2 matches 7 bases. Trimming removed 6 bases from V and 3 bases from J; junction bases left unmatched: 9. The germline V gene encodes CDR1 MNHEY and CDR2 SVGAGI. The CDR3 spans 15 residues.